Sequencing of this TCR beta chain was carried out in a study of OX40 agonist ivuxolimab in advanced cancers. In the study overall: Melanoma, hepatocellular carcinoma, head and neck or renal cell cancer occurred in dose-escalation patients. Participants could have had prior anti-PD-1, anti-PD-L1 or anti-CTLA-4 therapy, and around 40% had some. Partial responses were observed in three patients, of whom one had hepatocellular carcinoma and two had cutaneous melanoma.

Germline CDR1 and CDR2: SGHRS and YFSETQ. V was pared by 4 bases and J by 0 bases, with 11 bases between. CDR3 length: 14 amino acids. Generated by immunoSEQ multiplex PCR, the TCRdb table keeps only in-frame clones and is missing some. The sample yields roughly 110,000 clones, less than 95% seen once. The receptor was derived from an adult with an advanced solid tumor such as melanoma, head and neck, liver or kidney cancer. The sample in question was CD4+ or CD8+ T cells sorted from blood, obtained in a trial of the OX40 agonist ivuxolimab. The chain is built from TRBV5-1 and TRBJ2-7, with TRBD1 as a possible D gene (5 bases). CDR3 protein: CASSLDSSSYEQYF. The CDR3 DNA is TGCGCCAGCAGCCTCGACAGTAGCTCCTACGAGCAGTACTTC.